This is a list of T cell receptor beta chains from one sample in a study of identical twins. MiXCR, applied by TCRdb to the 5' RACE reads, yields one record per CDR3 protein. This table holds 470,000 or so distinct CDR3 sequences, roughly 26% found once. The sample also formed part of further work on T cells expressing NK-cell markers.

Sequencing input: CD4+ T cells sorted from blood. Every receptor here comes from a woman between 18 and 29 years old in good health. Each CDR3 is given with its conserved first and last residue. D genes are given only for firm matches. Clone size is stated in some rows and not others, as once, few, many or a class when expanded.

v_call: TRBV3-1; clone_size: few; d_call: .; j_call: TRBJ2-3; cdr3_nt: TGTGCCAGCAGCCAGAACCTTGGGGATACGCAGTATTTT; cdr3_aa: CASSQNLGDTQYF
v_call: TRBV6-4; clone_size: .; d_call: TRBD2; j_call: TRBJ2-2; cdr3_nt: TGTGCCAGATCCCTAGCGGGACGGAACACCGGGGAGCTGTTTTTT; cdr3_aa: CARSLAGRNTGELFF
v_call: TRBV29-1; clone_size: .; d_call: TRBD1; j_call: TRBJ2-7; cdr3_nt: TGCAGCGCCGTGGAGGGGACAGGGGGCTACGAGCAGTACTTC; cdr3_aa: CSAVEGTGGYEQYF
v_call: TRBV11-3; clone_size: .; d_call: .; j_call: TRBJ2-2; cdr3_nt: TGTGCCAGCAGCTCACAGGGTTTCGGGGAGCTGTTTTTT; cdr3_aa: CASSSQGFGELFF
v_call: TRBV9; clone_size: few; d_call: TRBD1; j_call: TRBJ2-7; cdr3_nt: TGTGCCAGCAGCGTAGGATCGGGACAGGGTATTGGGGAGCAGTACTTC; cdr3_aa: CASSVGSGQGIGEQYF
v_call: TRBV11-3; clone_size: .; d_call: .; j_call: TRBJ2-2; cdr3_nt: TGTGCCAGCAGCTTTCTCAATCCCACCGGGGAGCTGTTTTTT; cdr3_aa: CASSFLNPTGELFF
v_call: TRBV12-3/TRBV12-4; clone_size: .; d_call: .; j_call: TRBJ2-2; cdr3_nt: TGTGCCAGCAGCCAGGGTGTCGGGGAGCTGTTTTTT; cdr3_aa: CASSQGVGELFF
v_call: TRBV3-1; clone_size: .; d_call: TRBD2; j_call: TRBJ2-4; cdr3_nt: TGTGCCAGCAGCCGACTCAGGGACTACCAAAACATTCAGTACTTC; cdr3_aa: CASSRLRDYQNIQYF
v_call: TRBV3-1; clone_size: .; d_call: TRBD1; j_call: TRBJ1-1; cdr3_nt: TGTGCCACTTACCGACAGGGGGGCACTGAAGCTTTCTTT; cdr3_aa: CATYRQGGTEAFF
v_call: TRBV20-1; clone_size: few; d_call: .; j_call: TRBJ2-7; cdr3_nt: TGCAGTGCCCAGCCTGGACTCCTTACCTACGAGCAGTACTTC; cdr3_aa: CSAQPGLLTYEQYF
v_call: TRBV6-1; clone_size: .; d_call: .; j_call: TRBJ1-4; cdr3_nt: TGTGCCAGCAGTGACAAGGCTAATGAAAAACTGTTTTTT; cdr3_aa: CASSDKANEKLFF
v_call: TRBV12-3/TRBV12-4; clone_size: few; d_call: .; j_call: TRBJ1-2; cdr3_nt: TGTGCCAGCAGTTTTACGCGTAGACGGGGGATGGAAAGTGGCTACACCTTC; cdr3_aa: CASSFTRRRGMESGYTF
v_call: TRBV6-2/TRBV6-3; clone_size: few; d_call: TRBD1; j_call: TRBJ2-1; cdr3_nt: TGTGCCAGCAGCTGGGACAGGGGGCGAATGATCCATGAGCAGTTCTTC; cdr3_aa: CASSWDRGRMIHEQFF
v_call: TRBV25-1; clone_size: few; d_call: TRBD1; j_call: TRBJ2-2; cdr3_nt: TGTGCCAGAGCAGAGGGGACAGGGGTTTGGAAGACCGGGGAGCTGTTTTTT; cdr3_aa: CARAEGTGVWKTGELFF
v_call: TRBV12-3/TRBV12-4; clone_size: .; d_call: TRBD1; j_call: TRBJ1-3; cdr3_nt: TGTGCCAGCAGTAGCCTGGGACAGTACTCTGGAAACACCATATATTTT; cdr3_aa: CASSSLGQYSGNTIYF
v_call: TRBV27; clone_size: once; d_call: .; j_call: TRBJ1-2; cdr3_nt: TGTGCCAGCAGCCGCAGGGAAGGGTTTGGCTACACCTTC; cdr3_aa: CASSRREGFGYTF
v_call: TRBV5-1; clone_size: .; d_call: TRBD1; j_call: TRBJ2-5; cdr3_nt: TGCGCCAGCAGCCCAGGGACAGGGCGAGGAGAGACCCAGTACTTC; cdr3_aa: CASSPGTGRGETQYF
v_call: TRBV4-3; clone_size: few; d_call: .; j_call: TRBJ2-3; cdr3_nt: TGCGCCAGCAGCCAAGATCATGATAGAGGAGATACGCAGTTTTTT; cdr3_aa: CASSQDHDRGDTQFF
v_call: TRBV25-1; clone_size: few; d_call: TRBD2; j_call: TRBJ2-2; cdr3_nt: TGTGCCAGCAGTTCGCTAGCGGGAGAGCGGGAGCTGTTTTTT; cdr3_aa: CASSSLAGERELFF
v_call: TRBV7-3; clone_size: .; d_call: .; j_call: TRBJ2-2; cdr3_nt: TGTGCCAGCGGTCACGGGGGCAGAACCGGGGAGCTGTTTTTT; cdr3_aa: CASGHGGRTGELFF
v_call: TRBV2; clone_size: few; d_call: .; j_call: TRBJ1-6; cdr3_nt: TGTGCCAGCAGTGACAAACCCCATTCACCCCTCCACTTT; cdr3_aa: CASSDKPHSPLHF
v_call: TRBV5-1; clone_size: .; d_call: TRBD1; j_call: TRBJ1-1; cdr3_nt: TGCGCCAGCAGCTACAGGGGAGAGACTGAAGCTTTCTTT; cdr3_aa: CASSYRGETEAFF
v_call: TRBV5-4; clone_size: .; d_call: .; j_call: TRBJ2-1; cdr3_nt: TGTGCCAGCAGCGGGGACCAACAATTTTACAATGAGCAGTTCTTC; cdr3_aa: CASSGDQQFYNEQFF
v_call: TRBV20-1; clone_size: few; d_call: .; j_call: TRBJ2-3; cdr3_nt: TGCAGTGCCCGGGACTCCGCAGATACGCAGTATTTT; cdr3_aa: CSARDSADTQYF
v_call: TRBV7-6; clone_size: .; d_call: TRBD1; j_call: TRBJ1-6; cdr3_nt: TGTGCCAGCAGCTTAGCTTCATCTAACAGGGGTGATTCACCCCTCCACTTT; cdr3_aa: CASSLASSNRGDSPLHF
v_call: TRBV21-1; clone_size: .; d_call: .; j_call: TRBJ2-1; cdr3_nt: TGTGCCAGCAGCGAAGGCTCCGGGACTAGCGGGAGCAATGAGCAGTTCTTC; cdr3_aa: CASSEGSGTSGSNEQFF
v_call: TRBV3-1; clone_size: .; d_call: .; j_call: TRBJ1-3; cdr3_nt: TGTGCCAGCAGCCAAGCCGCTGGAGGAACGGCTGGAAACACCATATATTTT; cdr3_aa: CASSQAAGGTAGNTIYF
v_call: TRBV2; clone_size: few; d_call: TRBD2; j_call: TRBJ2-3; cdr3_nt: TGTGCCAGCAGTGCGTTAGCGGGGGAGGATACGCAGTATTTT; cdr3_aa: CASSALAGEDTQYF
v_call: TRBV15; clone_size: few; d_call: .; j_call: TRBJ2-1; cdr3_nt: TGTGCCACCAGCAGAGATCTACTGAGCTCCTACAATGAGCAGTTCTTC; cdr3_aa: CATSRDLLSSYNEQFF
v_call: TRBV7-9; clone_size: .; d_call: .; j_call: TRBJ2-1; cdr3_nt: TGTGCCAGCAGCTTAGGTTCCTTTTACAATGAGCAGTTCTTC; cdr3_aa: CASSLGSFYNEQFF
v_call: TRBV5-1; clone_size: .; d_call: .; j_call: TRBJ2-5; cdr3_nt: TGCGCCAGCAGCTTGCAACAGCCCCAAAAGACCCAGTACTTC; cdr3_aa: CASSLQQPQKTQYF
v_call: TRBV5-1; clone_size: .; d_call: .; j_call: TRBJ1-1; cdr3_nt: TGCGCCAGCAGCTTGACCATGAACACTGAAGCTTTCTTT; cdr3_aa: CASSLTMNTEAFF
v_call: TRBV27; clone_size: .; d_call: .; j_call: TRBJ2-7; cdr3_nt: TGTGCCAGCAGGGGGGACACGGCCTACGAGCAGTACTTC; cdr3_aa: CASRGDTAYEQYF
v_call: TRBV4-3; clone_size: .; d_call: .; j_call: TRBJ2-1; cdr3_nt: TGCGCCAGCAGCCGAACCGTAGCGGAGAGGGACAATGAGCAGTTCTTC; cdr3_aa: CASSRTVAERDNEQFF
v_call: TRBV29-1; clone_size: few; d_call: .; j_call: TRBJ2-5; cdr3_nt: TGCAGCGTTGGACGGGAAGGGGTCACGTTC; cdr3_aa: CSVGREGVTF
v_call: TRBV29-1; clone_size: .; d_call: TRBD1; j_call: TRBJ1-2; cdr3_nt: TGCAGCGTTGCCAGGGGGCAGGGCTACACCTTC; cdr3_aa: CSVARGQGYTF
v_call: TRBV3-1; clone_size: .; d_call: .; j_call: TRBJ2-7; cdr3_nt: TGTGCCAGCAGGCGGGACGGAGCCTACGAGCAGTACTTC; cdr3_aa: CASRRDGAYEQYF
v_call: TRBV12-3/TRBV12-4; clone_size: few; d_call: TRBD2; j_call: TRBJ2-4; cdr3_nt: TGTGCCAGCGCCCCCGGGGGGGCCTCAAACATTCAGTACTTC; cdr3_aa: CASAPGGASNIQYF
v_call: TRBV12-3/TRBV12-4; clone_size: .; d_call: .; j_call: TRBJ1-2; cdr3_nt: TGTGCCAGCAGTGTCACAGGTGGAGGACTCAATGGCTACACCTTC; cdr3_aa: CASSVTGGGLNGYTF
v_call: TRBV6-1; clone_size: few; d_call: .; j_call: TRBJ1-3; cdr3_nt: TGTGCCAGCTCAGCGGGGTTCACCCCAGGAAACACCATATATTTT; cdr3_aa: CASSAGFTPGNTIYF